A selection of T cell receptor beta chains follows, all from one sample in a study of cytomegalovirus exposure and HLA in healthy donors. Method: immunoSEQ multiplex PCR; TCRdb's copy keeps in-frame clones and lacks some. This sample has 70,000 or so clones, with 85% to 90% found just once. Material: PBMCs. Source of these receptors: a young woman in good health and CMV-seropositive. The CDR3 runs from the conserved cysteine through the conserved F or W. A D gene is named only where the DNA matches it firmly. Where a row states a size, it is once, few, many or the class of an expanded clone; other rows omit it.

D: .
size: few
V: TRBV11-1
J: TRBJ2-1
length: 15
DNA: TGTGCCAGCAGCTTAGCGTTGACTAGGCTGAATGAGCAGTTCTTC
CDR3: CASSLALTRLNEQFF

D: .
size: .
V: TRBV7-8
J: TRBJ2-1
length: 12
DNA: TGTGCCAGCAGCCTCCCTAGAAATGAGCAGTTCTTC
CDR3: CASSLPRNEQFF

D: .
size: .
V: TRBV5-1
J: TRBJ2-7
length: 14
DNA: TGCGCCAGCAGCTTGGCGGGGGACGCCTACGAGCAGTACTTC
CDR3: CASSLAGDAYEQYF

D: TRBD2
size: once
V: TRBV30
J: TRBJ2-1
length: 13
DNA: TGTGCCTGGGCTAGCGGGTCCTACAATGAGCAGTTCTTC
CDR3: CAWASGSYNEQFF

D: TRBD1
size: .
V: TRBV2
J: TRBJ2-1
length: 15
DNA: TGTGCCAGCAGTGAGGTGGCAGGGGGCCACAATGAGCAGTTCTTC
CDR3: CASSEVAGGHNEQFF

D: TRBD1
size: .
V: TRBV6-1
J: TRBJ1-1
length: 15
DNA: TGTGCCAGTTTCGTGCCCGGGACAGGGGACACTGAAGCTTTCTTT
CDR3: CASFVPGTGDTEAFF

D: TRBD2
size: .
V: TRBV5-1
J: TRBJ2-2
length: 15
DNA: TGCGCCAGCAGCTTTTTAGCGGGAGGGACCGGGGAGCTGTTTTTT
CDR3: CASSFLAGGTGELFF

D: .
size: .
V: TRBV5-1
J: TRBJ2-1
length: 15
DNA: TGCGCCAGCAGCATCACTGGAGGGTCCGGGAATGAGCAGTTCTTC
CDR3: CASSITGGSGNEQFF

D: .
size: .
V: TRBV7-9
J: TRBJ2-2
length: 13
DNA: TGTGCCAGCAGCTCCTCGTTTTCCGGGGAGCTGTTTTTT
CDR3: CASSSSFSGELFF

D: .
size: .
V: TRBV6-1
J: TRBJ2-5
length: 15
DNA: TGTGCCAGCAGTGCAATACAGGGTCAACAAGAGACCCAGTACTTC
CDR3: CASSAIQGQQETQYF